One and the same sample provided the 24 T cell receptor beta chains below, sequenced in a study of blood T cell repertoires in COVID-19. The method was immunoSEQ multiplex PCR; TCRdb's version includes in-frame clones alone and lacks a portion of them. The table includes approximately 100,000 clones, roughly 80% detected once. Sequencing input: peripheral blood. Receptors originate from a man between 65 and 79 years old with active or convalescent COVID-19.

This clone was found a few times. The rearrangement joins TRBV28 to TRBJ1-1; no definite D call. The germline V gene has CDR1 MDHEN and CDR2 SYDVKM. Trimming stripped 5 bases from V and 0 bases from J, with 16 bases between. The CDR3 length is 16 residues. The CDR3 region has the DNA TGTGCCAGCAGTCCCCGCGGAGATATAATGAACACTGAAGCTTTCTTT. It translates to CASSPRGDIMNTEAFF. The full variable domain, its missing parts supplied by reference TRBV28 and TRBJ1-1, is DVKVTQSSRYLVKRTGEKVFLECVQDMDHENMFWYRQDPGLGLRLIYFSYDVKMKEKGDIPEGYSVSREKKERFSLILESASTNQTSMYLCASSPRGDIMNTEAFFGQGTRLTVV.

The V and J genes are TRBV7-9 and TRBJ1-1, with a weak D call TRBD1 (5 bases). Trimming pared 3 bases from V and 1 base from J, leaving 6 bases between. The CDR3 totals 13 residues. Germline CDR1 reads SEHNR; CDR2 reads FQNEAQ (reference sequence). CDR3 in DNA: TGTGCCAGCAGCTTGACAGAGAACACTGAAGCTTTCTTT. Protein product: CASSLTENTEAFF.

The V gene is TRBV5-1, the J gene TRBJ2-2; D gene unclear. Germline lookup yields CDR1 SGHRS and CDR2 YFSETQ. Trimming took off 4 bases at V and 7 bases at J, with 11 bases between the two ends. This CDR3 has 13 amino acids. CDR3 sequence (DNA): TGCGCCAGCAGCATCCGCAGTGACGGGGAGCTGTTTTTT. The encoded protein is CASSIRSDGELFF.

Here the CDR3 reads CASSSKAGGGDTQYF. The DNA of the CDR3 is TGTGCCAGCAGTTCGAAAGCGGGAGGGGGGGATACGCAGTATTTT. The rearrangement joins TRBV6-5 to TRBJ2-3; 10 positions match TRBD2. CDR3 length: 15 amino acids. Germline CDR1 MNHEY, CDR2 SVGAGI. V shed 4 bases, J shed 6 bases, and the junction held 7 bases outside the gene matches.

This sequence joins TRBV7-9 and TRBJ2-7, with TRBD1 identical over 7 bases. The CDR3 runs to 15 residues. In germline, CDR1 is SEHNR, CDR2 FQNEAQ (reference sequence). J was trimmed by 7 bases and V by 5 bases; bases with no gene match: 14. The CDR3 DNA reads as TGTGCCAGCAGCATTTACCGGGACAGCCTGTCGGAGCAGTACTTC. Protein: CASSIYRDSLSEQYF. Using reference TRBV7-9 and TRBJ2-7 for the parts outside the CDR3, the full variable domain is DTGVSQNPRHKITKRGQNVTFRCDPISEHNRLYWYRQTLGQGPEFLTYFQNEAQLEKSRLLSDRFSAERPKGSFSTLEIQRTEQGDSAMYLCASSIYRDSLSEQYFGPGTRLTVT.

The chain employs TRBV28 and TRBJ2-6, with D possibly TRBD1 on 5 matching bases. Germline CDR1 MDHEN, CDR2 SYDVKM. The CDR3 loop spans 15 amino acids. The V gene lost 8 bases and the J gene lost 3 bases, with 14 bases spanning the gap. The CDR3 DNA is TGTGCCAGCCGAACGACAGTCTATGGGGCCAACGTCCTGACTTTC. It translates to CASRTTVYGANVLTF. Combining the CDR3 with reference TRBV28 and TRBJ2-6 gives the whole variable domain DVKVTQSSRYLVKRTGEKVFLECVQDMDHENMFWYRQDPGLGLRLIYFSYDVKMKEKGDIPEGYSVSREKKERFSLILESASTNQTSMYLCASRTTVYGANVLTFGAGSRLTVL.

The chain is built from TRBV30 and TRBJ2-1; 9 bases are shared with TRBD1. Looked up from germline, CDR1 is GTSNPN and CDR2 is SVGIG (reference sequence). The V gene end was trimmed by 4 bases and the J gene end by 6 bases; junction bases not matched to a gene: 19. The CDR3 sequence is 18 residues long. The CDR3 bases are TGTGCCTGGAAGGGCAATAGAGGCCGGGACAGGGATTCCAATGAGCAGTTCTTC. This translates into CAWKGNRGRDRDSNEQFF.

This rearrangement joins TRBV7-9 to TRBJ1-1, with D uncertain. The germline V and J ends were trimmed by 1 base and 10 bases, with 13 bases remaining between them. Germline loops: CDR1 SEHNR, CDR2 FQNEAQ (reference sequence). CDR3 length: 13 amino acids. CDR3 sequence reads: CASSLEAGGRAFF. CDR3 coding DNA: TGTGCCAGCAGCTTAGAGGCGGGAGGGCGAGCTTTCTTT.

As for this clone: Other DNA sequences within the sample encode an identical CDR3. The chain carries TRBV10-3 and TRBJ1-2; D call uncertain. This CDR3 region has 12 residues. Trimming took off 0 bases at V and 6 bases at J, with 5 bases between the two ends. Germline V gene sequence: CDR1 ENHRY, CDR2 SYGVKD. The CDR3 sequence is CAISESGNGYTF. CDR3 nucleotides: TGTGCCATCAGTGAGTCCGGGAATGGCTACACCTTC.

In this sample, this clone turned up a few times. The V and J genes are TRBV18 and TRBJ1-5; 8 bases map to TRBD1. J was trimmed by 5 bases and V by 3 bases; bases with no gene match: 6. This CDR3 has 15 amino acids. Germline values: CDR1 KGHSH, CDR2 LQKENI. CDR3 bases: TGTGCCAGCTCACCCGAGACAGGGGCAGATCAGCCCCAGCATTTT. Its protein product is CASSPETGADQPQHF.

The chain uses TRBV29-1 and TRBJ2-3; 9 nucleotides align to TRBD2. The germline CDR1 and CDR2 sequences are SQVTM and ANQGSEA. There are 14 residues in the CDR3. The V segment lost 5 bases and the J segment 1 base; nucleotides outside the gene matches: 4. CDR3 residues: CSVTRLAGTDTQYF. Here the CDR3 DNA reads TGCAGCGTTACCCGACTAGCGGGCACAGATACGCAGTATTTT.

The rearrangement links TRBV6-5 to TRBJ2-1, with 9 bases that match TRBD2. The CDR3 totals 15 residues. Unmatched junction bases numbered 5, after V lost 5 bases and J lost 3 bases. CDR1 MNHEY and CDR2 SVGAGI come from the germline V gene. In nucleotides, the CDR3 is TGTGCCAGCAGTCCCTCTAGCGGGGTCTACAATGAGCAGTTCTTC. Its translation: CASSPSSGVYNEQFF.

The chain recombines TRBV5-8 with TRBJ1-1; 10 bases are a match to TRBD1. Germline CDR1 reads SGHTS; CDR2 reads YDEGEE. V dropped 2 bases and J dropped 4; count of bases not matched to a gene: 8. There are 16 residues in the CDR3. The DNA of the CDR3 is TGTGCCAGCAGCTTAGGACAGGGGGATTGGGGCACTGAAGCTTTCTTT. It encodes CASSLGQGDWGTEAFF.

The chain uses TRBV15 and TRBJ2-1; TRBD2 aligns across 7 bases. Per the germline V gene, CDR1 is LNHNV and CDR2 is YYDKDF (reference sequence). This CDR3 is 16 amino acids long. Trimming removed 2 bases from V and 8 bases from J; junction bases left unmatched: 12. The CDR3 DNA sequence: TGTGCCACCAGCAGAAGGGGAAGCGGGAAGATGCATGAGCAGTTCTTC. This encodes CATSRRGSGKMHEQFF.

Turning to this clone: Other DNA sequences in the sample encode the same CDR3. This chain connects TRBV24-1 to TRBJ2-1, with TRBD2 identical over 8 bases. J lost 5 bases, V lost 4 bases, and 3 bases had no gene match. The germline V gene encodes CDR1 KGHDR and CDR2 SFDVKD. The CDR3 sequence is 14 residues long. CDR3 protein: CATSETGGNNEQFF. CDR3 DNA: TGTGCCACCAGTGAAACGGGAGGGAACAATGAGCAGTTCTTC.

V and J are TRBV6-5 and TRBJ1-1; 8 bases line up with TRBD1. There are 13 residues in the CDR3. In germline, CDR1 is MNHEY, CDR2 SVGAGI. V dropped 5 bases and J dropped 3; count of bases not matched to a gene: 2. The CDR3 loop reads CASSTGGDTEAFF. For the CDR3, the DNA is TGTGCCAGCAGTACAGGGGGGGACACTGAAGCTTTCTTT.

This rearrangement joins TRBV4-1 to TRBJ2-7; D is uncertain. The CDR3 loop spans 15 amino acids. The V gene lost 1 base and the J gene lost 2 bases, with 12 bases spanning the gap. CDR1 is MGHRA, CDR2 YSYEKL, per germline. DNA for the CDR3: TGCGCCAGCAGCCAAGGAAGCACCAGGACCTACGAGCAGTACTTC. Translation gives CASSQGSTRTYEQYF.

The rearrangement joins TRBV2 to TRBJ1-2; 8 positions agree with TRBD1. Trimming removed 6 bases from V and 3 bases from J; junction bases left unmatched: 3. Germline V CDR1 and CDR2: SNHLY, FYNNEI. This CDR3 region has 13 residues. The DNA of the CDR3 is TGTGCCAGCAGAACAGGGGGGGACTATGGCTACACCTTC. This gives the protein CASRTGGDYGYTF.

The chain couples TRBV18 to TRBJ1-4, with D uncertain. Per the germline V gene, CDR1 is KGHSH and CDR2 is LQKENI. CDR3 length: 14 amino acids. The V gene lost 2 bases and the J gene lost 3 bases, with 7 bases spanning the gap. The DNA for the CDR3 is TGTGCCAGCTCACCAACGGGGTCTAATGAAAAACTGTTTTTT. Protein product: CASSPTGSNEKLFF.

Only a few counts were recorded for this clone. The chain recombines TRBV3-1 (or the pseudogene TRBV3-2) with TRBJ1-2; perhaps TRBD1 as D (6 bases). Trimming stripped 3 bases from V and 4 bases from J, with 12 bases between. From germline, CDR1 is LGHDT and CDR2 YNNKEL (reference sequence). This CDR3 has 14 amino acids. The CDR3, as DNA: TGTGCCAGCAGCCAGGGGGCCCCGGGCTATGGCTACACCTTC. The encoded protein is CASSQGAPGYGYTF.

This clone was seen once. The chain carries TRBV19 and TRBJ2-7, with D possibly being TRBD2 (5 bases). Germline V gene data show CDR1 as LNHDA and CDR2 as SQIVND (reference sequence). CDR3 length: 15 residues. Trimming stripped 1 base from V and 6 bases from J, with 16 bases between. The CDR3 DNA reads TGTGCCAGTAGTATAGTCGGAGGACCTCGGGGCGAGCAGTACTTC. It codes for CASSIVGGPRGEQYF.

The genes are TRBV6-1 and TRBJ1-5; 10 bases are shared with TRBD1. The trim removed 4 bases at V and 6 bases at J, leaving 0 bases unmatched. This CDR3 contains 13 residues. Germline CDR1 and CDR2: MNHNS and SASEGT. Here the CDR3 reads CASSGTGGQPQHF. The CDR3 region has the DNA TGTGCCAGCAGTGGGACAGGGGGTCAGCCCCAGCATTTT.

V gene TRBV9 combines with J gene TRBJ1-1; 7 bases match TRBD1. The CDR3 loop spans 16 amino acids. Germline-derived CDR1 and CDR2 are SGDLS and YYNGEE. J lost 3 bases, V lost 2 bases, and 10 bases had no gene match. The CDR3, as DNA: TGTGCCAGCAGCGTCGAATTCGACAGGGTTGACACTGAAGCTTTCTTT. Amino acid sequence: CASSVEFDRVDTEAFF.

The chain combines TRBV3-1 (or the pseudogene TRBV3-2) with TRBJ1-5; D not certain. Trimming took off 2 bases at V and 7 bases at J, with 9 bases between the two ends. This CDR3 has 13 residues. In germline, CDR1 is LGHDT, CDR2 YNNKEL (reference sequence). CDR3 bases: TGTGCCAGCAGCCAACAGGTGGCCCAGCCCCAGCATTTT. Amino acids: CASSQQVAQPQHF.